This T cell receptor (beta chain) was obtained from a study of T cells in Graves' hyperthyroidism and ophthalmopathy (dated by TCRdb to between 2019 and 2020). With regard to the full study: Peripheral blood samples were taken at initial diagnosis, before any treatment was given. A discovery cohort of about a hundred patients, approximately 44 with Graves' ophthalmopathy and 55 to 60 with stable Graves' hyperthyroidism, was used to find distinguishing TCR V-J signatures. Prospective prediction of ophthalmopathy was tested in an independent validation cohort consisting of 18 to 20 hyperthyroidism patients and 15 to 17 patients who later progressed to ophthalmopathy. For training and testing, the 100 or so patients in the discovery cohort were randomly divided in a 7:3 ratio. The study also compared thyroid tissue and blood T-cell repertoires from five or six Graves' hyperthyroidism patients. After blood sampling, hyperthyroidism patients were treated with methimazole at a starting dose of 30 mg daily, and ophthalmopathy patients were treated with high-dose intravenous methylprednisolone. The paper reports TCR Vbeta CDR3 sequencing of roughly 140 peripheral blood samples: 43 ophthalmopathy, about 75 hyperthyroidism and roughly 17 progressor patients.

The paper's findings and limits, for the study overall: Ophthalmopathy was separated from stable hyperthyroidism by a 13 V-J signature model, with about 88% sensitivity and about 84% specificity obtained in cross-validation and 80%/75% obtained in testing. No statistical method was used to fix the sample size in advance, and group allocation was not hidden from the investigators. Most expanded thyroid clonotypes (frequency above 0.001) were also detected in blood, a finding suggesting that blood repertoires may reflect thyroid immune responses. During validation, the model predicted progression to ophthalmopathy a median of about 6.3 months ahead of onset, with around 70% sensitivity and roughly 72% specificity.

The CDR3 holds 14 amino acids from the cysteine to the phenylalanine. Here the CDR3 DNA is all that survives: 42 bases in frame from base 1. A distance of 10 bases separates the germline ends of V and J, which lose 1 base and 2 bases respectively. As encoded in the germline V gene, CDR1 is SGHRS while CDR2 is YFSETQ. The TCR beta CDR3 regions were amplified from RNA transcripts. The first round of RT-PCR for the TCR CDR3 was performed with the HTBI primer set and the Qiagen OneStep RT-PCR kit. Libraries were constructed in a second round of multiplex PCR, after which size selection and purification were performed. Libraries were sequenced paired-end with 100 bp reads on an Illumina HiSeq2000. As for the authors' bioinformatics: SOAPnuke was used to process the raw data, removing reads that contained adapters or uncalled bases, had a mean Phred below 15, or lacked an exact match to the constant primer or identifier. High-quality paired reads were merged with COPE v1.2.5, and unique nucleotide sequences were defined as clonotypes. MiTCR v1.1 was used to align the clonotypes against IMGT TRBV, TRBD and TRBJ reference segments. Only V-J combinations with frequency above 0.0001, covering about 99% of repertoires, were analysed. The TCS score was defined as the ratio of F50 (clonal expansion) to E x V (chaos), calculated using BLOSUM62-based TCRdist between CDR3 peptides within each V-J. Welch's t-statistics and random forest reduced 514 V-J features to roughly 13, which were used in a naive Bayes classifier (R e1071). The public reads were run again by TCRdb, first through fastp at Q25 and then through MiXCR, and only productive beta chains were kept. Each CDR3 protein gets just one entry, which takes the most common genes and DNA from the rows behind it. The V and J calls were not made by the authors but by TCRdb's processing. Counted in this sample were hundreds of thousands of distinct CDR3 sequences; around 15% of them appeared once. Of the sample, around an eighth falls within the top ten clones.

Ophthalmopathy patients had moderately to severely active disease, Clinical Activity Score of at least 3, NOSPECS grade of at least 4, and duration under 3 months. Patients with uncontrolled infections, other autoimmune diseases, pregnancy or lactation were excluded. Diagnoses relied on clinical symptoms, serum thyroxine and TRAb, thyroid ultrasound and orbital computed tomography. Ficoll-Paque density gradient centrifugation was used to isolate PBMCs from 10 ml of fresh peripheral blood. Total RNA was extracted with Trizol reagent, and quality was checked on an Agilent 2100 Bioanalyzer. This clonotype occurred many times. Its antigen remains unidentified. Per-base qualities were not stored, and no clone one base away is much larger.

The sequencing input was blood. The chain was built from TRBV5-1 and TRBJ2-7; the D call is tentative, TRBD1 or TRBD2, as each matches 5 bases. This receptor was identified in a woman in her 50s with Graves' ophthalmopathy. This receptor has the CDR3 CASSLTPGPYEQYF. DNA sequence: TGCGCCAGCAGCTTGACCCCGGGACCCTACGAGCAGTACTTC.